This T cell receptor beta chain came from a study of cytomegalovirus exposure and HLA in healthy donors (dated by TCRdb to about 2017). At the level of the whole study: According to an earlier analysis of 587 of the donors, about 179 million T cells yielded 117 million unique TCR beta sequences and 276 Gb of sequence data. The number of typed donors differed by locus: 629-630 for A, B, C, DRB1 and DQB1; approximately 520 for DQA1; approximately 610 for DPA1; and 400 to 480 for DPB1. Of the roughly 400 genotyped donors, over 65% fell in the genetic ancestry cluster associated with self-reported Caucasian donors. To predict cytomegalovirus infection status, the study brought together high-throughput TCR immunosequencing, statistical association of individual TCRs with disease status, and machine learning. About five DR-DQ haplotypes were handled as single units for association and clustering because linkage in the cohort was strong. The study was designed to test whether signatures of past pathogen exposure could be identified by cataloging public T cell receptors. The later analysis used no new phenotypic data to find candidate immune exposures, relying instead on TCR beta sequences and their occurrence across donors. Every discovery cohort repertoire had been produced on one sequencing platform. In an earlier analysis of 550 to 700 of the donors, high-throughput TCR beta sequencing was used to judge whether each TCR beta V gene segment behaved as functional or pseudogenic. An early release covering over 500 HLA-typed donors comprised about 310 gigabases of sequencing data and around 85 million unique TCR sequences. Both class I and class II loci were covered by HLA typing, at four-digit resolution. Among roughly 370 genotyped donors of the cohort, an average of approximately 250,000 unique TCR beta nucleotide sequences were sequenced per donor, around 18% of them non-productive. Donor age, sex, ethnicity and CMV serostatus were compiled together with the repertoire data. Using immunosequencing, the study profiled T cell repertoires from 500 to 800 subjects and related those repertoires to cytomegalovirus serostatus. In addition to the first cohort of roughly 700 subjects, a separate validation cohort of 130 or so different subjects was used. A later analysis re-analyzed previously published TCR beta repertoires from 666 donors and added high-resolution HLA genotyping to study TCR occurrence patterns. Genome-wide SNP genotypes for about 65% of the 666 donors were used in a later genetic analysis, which treated that subset as a discovery cohort. The investigation overall reported the following: In a later analysis, HLA-associated TCR beta chains were found to be more clonally expanded and to have lower generation probabilities than equally common non-associated chains. Most TCR sequences were observed very rarely across donors, whereas some public TCRs were present in many individuals. In a later analysis, around 17,000 TCR beta sequences were associated with specific HLA alleles at a false discovery rate of 0.05. Roughly uniform sequencing depth across donors was assumed in presence/absence analyses, although this assumption may not hold. When HLA alleles, especially DR and DQ, strongly co-occurred, attributing TCR associations to individual alleles was difficult. A further reported finding was that TCR beta sequences accurately predicted the HLA-A and HLA-B alleles for most subjects in the first cohort. V-gene and J-gene trimming of TCR beta chains was associated with a missense DCLRE1C variant in a later genetic analysis, and the association was replicated in an independent cohort. Cytomegalovirus status was reported to be diagnosed by the classifier with high specificity and sensitivity in both the original and validation cohorts. It was suggested by the authors that the approach could potentially be generalized to other disease states and immunological phenotypes. Three of the identified cytomegalovirus-associated TCR beta chains were confirmed in vitro to be specific for cytomegalovirus antigens. According to a later genetic analysis, donors in an Asian-associated ancestry cluster had fewer N-insertions in productive TCRs than the approximately 650-donor mean. An earlier analysis of roughly 570 of the donors showed that most TCR beta V segments appeared in productive rearrangements either about 87% or about 30% of the time, which broadly matched IMGT annotations. Immune exposure information for the cohort was limited to CMV serostatus. The earlier analysis of some 560 of the donors excluded 15 to 20 rarely observed V segments, including chromosome 9 orphons, because counts were too low. In this cohort, only TCR beta chains were sequenced, and detectable features were limited by the absence of alpha or paired-chain data. Some IMGT-functional V segments, including TRBV6-2 and TRBV6-3, could not be told apart with the 87-base-pair reads, so those segments were excluded. A later analysis found that most CMV-associated TCR beta chains appeared HLA-restricted, with HLA associations seemingly driven largely by CMV exposure. Because some donors lacked HLA typing at each locus, the association tests relied only on the typed subset. In the study, some 180 TCR beta chains were listed as associated with cytomegalovirus. In a later analysis, TCR association rates were found to vary across HLA loci, with the most associated TCRs seen for DRB1 alleles and the fewest for HLA-C alleles. In a later analysis, several top co-occurrence clusters were reported to appear linked to parvovirus B19, influenza, CMV and Epstein-Barr virus. Correlated functional status among segregating V segments might reflect linkage disequilibrium, but an unknown experimental factor could not be ruled out. A group of highly shared sequence variants was considered likely to be a technical artifact of the sequencing pipeline.

From the cysteine through the phenylalanine, the CDR3 covers 12 amino acids. Solely the CDR3 DNA is kept, with 36 bases framed from the first base. V and J are truncated by 6 bases and 4 bases respectively, leaving an intervening sequence of 6 bases. Via the germline V gene, CDR1 is MNHNS and CDR2 SASEGT. Receptors were amplified or captured by the immunoSEQ multiplex PCR assay. The multiplex PCR relied on a mix of 60 forward primers for TCR Vbeta segments and 13 reverse primers for TCR Jbeta segments. The CDR3 region of rearranged TCR beta genes was amplified from genomic DNA with a multiplex PCR assay. On the Illumina HiSeq System, the amplified TCR beta libraries were sequenced as 87-base-pair reads. The original methods were these. In a later analysis, roughly 80 million unique TCR beta chains were counted across the 666 repertoires, and approximately 11 million of these chains were shared by at least two donors. Raw reads were error-corrected and collapsed into unique sequences by a nearest-neighbor algorithm in which closely related sequences were merged to remove PCR and sequencing errors. V, D and J gene segments were assigned by aligning CDR3 sequences to IMGT reference sequences. For a sequence to be retained, a match of at least six nucleotides to both a V gene segment and a J gene segment was required. Rearrangements were called productive when the CDR3 lacked stop codons and stayed in frame with V and J; all others were non-productive. Following IMGT convention, CDR3 was defined as the stretch from the second conserved V-encoded cysteine up to the conserved J-encoded phenylalanine. Sequences without an unambiguous match to a single V gene segment were excluded from the earlier analysis of approximately 560 of the donors. An earlier analysis of roughly 590 of the donors called V segments functional above 56.7% productive rearrangements and segregating when the between-donor standard deviation exceeded 5%. A statistical classification framework was built to diagnose cytomegalovirus status from the catalog of TCR beta chain sequences. In a later analysis, V and J genes were assigned by comparing TCR nucleotide sequences against IMGT/GENE-DB human TR gene sequences. The TCRdist pipeline was used in a later analysis to assign CDR3 sequences and most-parsimonious VDJ recombination scenarios. A later analysis defined each TCR beta chain by its CDR3 amino acid sequence plus V-gene family, and excluded reads lacking a unique V-gene family. To address suspected cross-contamination and a sequencing artifact, a later analysis removed approximately 600 highly shared, low-generation-probability nucleotide sequences. For each public chain, a later analysis derived a clonal expansion index from normalized ranks of inferred template counts within each repertoire. In a later analysis, generation probabilities were computed with a VDJ recombination model fitted to out-of-frame rearrangements, and the resulting probabilities were checked against IGoR. In a later analysis, hypergeometric tests were used to score TCR-TCR, TCR-HLA and TCR-CMV co-occurrence, with a repertoire-size bias correction applied to TCR pairs. A later analysis estimated false discovery rates by permuting HLA or CMV assignments 20 times. In a later analysis, co-occurring TCRs were grouped with DBSCAN, and TCRdist sequence similarity was added when clustering was performed within HLA-allele-positive subsets. For co-occurrence clustering, repertoires with fewer than 30,000 or more than 120,000 public chains were excluded, along with five repertoires with anomalous nucleotide sharing. As stored in TCRdb, this immuneACCESS dataset retains in-frame rearrangements with V and J assigned. A fraction of the clones does not appear; measured against another copy, unresolved V genes explain less than half of the discrepancy, and the remainder lacks a known reason. The DNA gave D and trimming, while V, J and clone size come from that table. The data table for this sample lists approximately 93,000 clones. 3.4% of the sample is in the top ten clones.

A note on this clone: This receptor's antigen is unknown.

In total, just over 650 healthy bone marrow donors made up the cohort. Cohort members were all nominally healthy when sampled, although unrecorded immune exposures were likely present. The donor was CMV seronegative and belonged to the group of several hundred seronegative cohort members. Each donor provided a peripheral blood sample, and peripheral blood mononuclear cells were used for TCR beta sequencing. Genomic DNA extraction from the blood cell samples was performed with the Qiagen DNeasy Blood Extraction Kit. What was sequenced was PBMCs. This receptor was identified in a woman aged 30 to 39 in good health and CMV-seronegative. The rearranged chain carries TRBV6-1 and TRBJ1-4, with no confidently assigned D gene. The DNA reads as follows: TGTGCCAGCAGCGGTCTTAATGAAAAACTGTTTTTT. Its protein reads: CASSGLNEKLFF.